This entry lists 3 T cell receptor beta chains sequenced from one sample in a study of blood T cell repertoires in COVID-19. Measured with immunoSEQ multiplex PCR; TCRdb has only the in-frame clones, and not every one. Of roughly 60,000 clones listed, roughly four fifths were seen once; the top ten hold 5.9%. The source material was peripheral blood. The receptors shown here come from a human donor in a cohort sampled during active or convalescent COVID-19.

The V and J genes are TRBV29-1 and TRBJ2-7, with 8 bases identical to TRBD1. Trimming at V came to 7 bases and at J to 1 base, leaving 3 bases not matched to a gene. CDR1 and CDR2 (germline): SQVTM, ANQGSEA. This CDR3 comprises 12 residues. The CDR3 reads CSAGDRSYEQYF. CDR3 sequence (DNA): TGCAGCGCAGGGGACAGGTCCTACGAGCAGTACTTC.

The CDR3 loop is CASSLGQGRTEAFF. The DNA of the CDR3 is TGTGCCAGCAGCCTCGGACAGGGTCGCACTGAAGCTTTCTTT. The chain combines TRBV3-1 (or the pseudogene TRBV3-2) with TRBJ1-1, with TRBD1 matching over 8 bases. This CDR3 comprises 14 residues. The V gene's germline CDR1 is LGHDT and CDR2 YNNKEL (reference sequence). Trimming took 4 bases from V and 4 from J; bases not matched to a gene: 5.

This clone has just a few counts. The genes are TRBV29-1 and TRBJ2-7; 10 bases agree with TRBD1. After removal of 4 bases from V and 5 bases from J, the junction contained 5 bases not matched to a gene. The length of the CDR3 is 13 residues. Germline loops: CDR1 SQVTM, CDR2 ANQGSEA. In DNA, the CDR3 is TGCAGCGTTGTCGGGACAGGGGTGCACGAGCAGTACTTC. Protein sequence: CSVVGTGVHEQYF.